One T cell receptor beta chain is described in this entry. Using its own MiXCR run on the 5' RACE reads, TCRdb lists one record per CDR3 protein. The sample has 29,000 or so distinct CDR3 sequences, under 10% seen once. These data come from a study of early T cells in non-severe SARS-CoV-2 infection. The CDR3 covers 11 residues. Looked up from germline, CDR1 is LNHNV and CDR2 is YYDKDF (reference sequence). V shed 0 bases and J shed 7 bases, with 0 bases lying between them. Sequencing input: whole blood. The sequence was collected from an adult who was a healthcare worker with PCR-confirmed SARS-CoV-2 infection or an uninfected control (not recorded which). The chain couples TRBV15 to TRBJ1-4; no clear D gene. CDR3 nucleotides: TGTGCCACCAGCAGAGATGAAAAACTGTTTTTT. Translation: CATSRDEKLFF.